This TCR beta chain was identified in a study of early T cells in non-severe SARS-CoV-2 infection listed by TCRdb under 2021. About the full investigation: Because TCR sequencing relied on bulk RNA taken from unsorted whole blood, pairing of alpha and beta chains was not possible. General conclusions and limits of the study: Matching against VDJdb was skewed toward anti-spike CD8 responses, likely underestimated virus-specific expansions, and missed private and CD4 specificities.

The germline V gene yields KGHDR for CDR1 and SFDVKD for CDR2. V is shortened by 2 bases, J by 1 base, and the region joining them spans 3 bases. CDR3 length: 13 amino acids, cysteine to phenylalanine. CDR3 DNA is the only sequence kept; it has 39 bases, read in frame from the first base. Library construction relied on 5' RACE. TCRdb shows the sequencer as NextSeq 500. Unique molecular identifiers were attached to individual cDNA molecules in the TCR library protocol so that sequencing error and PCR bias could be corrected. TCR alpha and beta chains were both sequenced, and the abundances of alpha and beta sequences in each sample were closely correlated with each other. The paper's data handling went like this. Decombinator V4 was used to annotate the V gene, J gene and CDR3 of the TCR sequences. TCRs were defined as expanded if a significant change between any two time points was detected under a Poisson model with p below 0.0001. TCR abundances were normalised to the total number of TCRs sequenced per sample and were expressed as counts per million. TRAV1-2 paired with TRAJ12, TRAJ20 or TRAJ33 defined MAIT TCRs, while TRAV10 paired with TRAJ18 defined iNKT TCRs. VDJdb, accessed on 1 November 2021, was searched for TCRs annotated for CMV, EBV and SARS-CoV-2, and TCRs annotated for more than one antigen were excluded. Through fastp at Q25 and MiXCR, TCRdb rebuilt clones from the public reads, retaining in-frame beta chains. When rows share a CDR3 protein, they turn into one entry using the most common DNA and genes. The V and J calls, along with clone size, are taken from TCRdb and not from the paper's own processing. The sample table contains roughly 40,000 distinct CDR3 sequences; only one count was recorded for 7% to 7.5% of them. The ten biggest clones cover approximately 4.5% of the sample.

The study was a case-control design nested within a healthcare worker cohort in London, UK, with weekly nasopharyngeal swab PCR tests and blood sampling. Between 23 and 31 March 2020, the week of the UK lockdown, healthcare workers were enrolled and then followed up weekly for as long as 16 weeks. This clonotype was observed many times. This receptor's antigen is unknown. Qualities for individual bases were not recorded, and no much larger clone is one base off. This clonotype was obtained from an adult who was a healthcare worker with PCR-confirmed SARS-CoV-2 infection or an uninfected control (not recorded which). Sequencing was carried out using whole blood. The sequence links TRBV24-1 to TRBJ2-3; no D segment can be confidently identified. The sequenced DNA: TGTGCCACCAGTGATTCCGGCACAGATACGCAGTATTTT. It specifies CATSDSGTDTQYF.